The 13 T cell receptor beta chains below come from one sample, sequenced in a study of CD8+CD57+ T cells in acquired aplastic anemia. Patients included in sequencing had previously demonstrated CD8+CD57+ cell expansion by flow cytometry. Genomic DNA templated the TCR beta VDJ and CDR3 profiling. MiXCR, applied by TCRdb to the reads, yields one record per CDR3 protein. The profile covers around 130,000 distinct CDR3 sequences, with approximately 61% appearing a single time and roughly 28% taken by the ten largest. Sequencing was done on a sample of sorted CD4+, CD8+, or CD8+CD57+ T cells (not recorded which) from PBMCs. These receptors all come from a human donor with aplastic anemia.

This clonotype was detected many times. A junction end diverges from the germline sequence, so it may reflect a read error. In DNA form, the CDR3 reads TGTGCCAGCAGGGAAGGGCCTAGCACAGATACGCAGTATTTT. This sequence encodes CASREGPSTDTQYF. The chain combines TRBV2 with TRBJ2-3; D gene uncertain. Germline lookup yields CDR1 SNHLY and CDR2 FYNNEI. The CDR3 extends over 14 amino acids.

The chain recombines TRBV10-3 with TRBJ2-7; TRBD1 agrees at 7 bases. Trimming took 10 bases from V and 0 from J; bases not matched to a gene: 6. Germline V gene sequence: CDR1 ENHRY, CDR2 SYGVKD. The CDR3 length is 13 residues. CDR3 in DNA: TGTGCCACAGGGGACAGTCTCTCCTACGAGCAGTACTTC. This translates into CATGDSLSYEQYF.

The chain employs TRBV10-2 and TRBJ1-5, with 8 bases aligning to TRBD1. Germline CDR1 reads WSHSY; CDR2 reads SAAADI. The V segment lost 2 bases and the J segment 0 bases; nucleotides outside the gene matches: 3. The CDR3 contains 16 residues. The CDR3 here is CASSERTGYSNQPQHF. The CDR3 region has the DNA TGCGCCAGCAGTGAGCGGACAGGGTATAGCAATCAGCCCCAGCATTTT.

V gene TRBV7-2 combines with J gene TRBJ1-3; D is perhaps TRBD1 (5 bases). Per the germline V gene, CDR1 is SGHTA and CDR2 is FQGNSA. This CDR3 spans 14 amino acids. V lost 8 bases, J lost 3 bases, and 14 bases lay in between. The CDR3 is CASGRGGVGNTIYF. CDR3 DNA sequence: TGTGCCAGCGGTCGAGGAGGGGTTGGAAACACCATATATTTT. Variable domain in full (rest from reference TRBV7-2 and TRBJ1-3): GAGVSQSPSNKVTEKGKDVELRCDPISGHTALYWYRQSLGQGLEFLIYFQGNSAPDKSGLPSDRFSAERTGGSVSTLTIQRTQQEDSAVYLCASGRGGVGNTIYFGEGSWLTVV.

The genes are TRBV30 and TRBJ1-1; 12 nucleotides match TRBD1. V was pared by 2 bases and J by 5 bases, with 12 bases of the junction left unmatched. Per germline, CDR1 GTSNPN and CDR2 SVGIG (reference sequence). This CDR3 has 17 amino acids. CDR3 protein: CAWSTGTGGLGNTEAFF. The CDR3 bases are TGTGCCTGGAGTACCGGGACAGGGGGCCTGGGGAATACTGAAGCTTTCTTT.

This clonotype was observed a few times. V is TRBV20-1 and J is TRBJ2-7, with TRBD1 matching 10 bases. The CDR3 has 13 residues. With V trimmed by 4 bases and J by 7 bases, 7 bases remained unmatched. CDR1 and CDR2 from the germline V gene are DFQATT and SNEGSKA (reference sequence). The CDR3 nucleotides read TGCAGTGCTACCGACAGGGGGCTTGGGGAGCAGTACTTC. It codes for CSATDRGLGEQYF.

The rearrangement uses TRBV11-2 and TRBJ1-1; D is perhaps TRBD1 (6 bases). Trimming removed 1 base at V and 2 bases at J, with 14 bases between. The germline V gene encodes CDR1 SGHAT and CDR2 FQNNGV. CDR3 length equals 16 residues. Written as DNA, the CDR3 is TGTGCCAGCAGCTTAGTAGGGGGGCGACAAAACACTGAAGCTTTCTTT. Its protein product is CASSLVGGRQNTEAFF.

This chain uses TRBV2 with TRBJ1-2; 10 bases are a match to TRBD1. The CDR3 loop spans 14 amino acids. Trimming cost V 6 bases and J 6 bases; bases outside gene matches: 7. CDR1 is SNHLY, CDR2 FYNNEI, per germline. The CDR3 sequence: CASRAGTGDHGYTF. CDR3 nucleotide sequence: TGTGCCAGCAGGGCTGGGACAGGGGACCATGGCTACACCTTC.

This CDR3 reads CSVEEVTGNTIYF. DNA for the CDR3: TGCAGCGTTGAAGAGGTCACTGGAAACACCATATATTTT. V gene TRBV29-1 combines with J gene TRBJ1-3; no clear D gene. Germline values: CDR1 SQVTM, CDR2 ANQGSEA. Trimming pared 0 bases from V and 2 bases from J, leaving 5 bases between. CDR3 length equals 13 residues.

The V call is TRBV20-1, the J call TRBJ1-5, with D unresolved. Germline assignment: CDR1 DFQATT and CDR2 SNEGSKA (reference sequence). CDR3 length equals 13 residues. Trimming removed 1 base at V and 1 base at J, with 5 bases between. Here the CDR3 reads CSARVNSNQPQHF. For the CDR3, the DNA is TGCAGTGCTAGAGTAAACAGCAATCAGCCCCAGCATTTT.

Written as DNA, the CDR3 is TGTGCCAGCAGCGTAGGGTACTATCAAGAGACCCAGTACTTC. Protein product: CASSVGYYQETQYF. The V gene is TRBV9, the J gene TRBJ2-5; D is undetermined. The length of the CDR3 is 14 residues. The V gene lost 0 bases and the J gene lost 2 bases, with 8 bases spanning the gap. Germline V gives CDR1 SGDLS, CDR2 YYNGEE.

This clonotype has more than one count but fewer than ten. This chain uses TRBV7-2 with TRBJ2-7; D call uncertain. The germline V gene encodes CDR1 SGHTA and CDR2 FQGNSA. V was cut by 5 bases and J by 2 bases, with 10 bases left in between. The length of the CDR3 is 13 residues. The CDR3 is CASSPTTTYEQYF. The CDR3 DNA is TGTGCCAGCAGCCCTACGACCACCTACGAGCAGTACTTC.

The genes are TRBV7-9 and TRBJ2-7; D possibly matches TRBD1 or TRBD2 (5 bases each). V lost 6 bases to trimming and J lost 5 bases, with 11 bases between them. Per the germline V gene, CDR1 is SEHNR and CDR2 is FQNEAQ (reference sequence). The CDR3 loop spans 12 amino acids. The CDR3 reads CASRSWGNEQYF. The DNA of the CDR3 is TGTGCCAGCAGGTCCTGGGGGAACGAGCAGTACTTC.